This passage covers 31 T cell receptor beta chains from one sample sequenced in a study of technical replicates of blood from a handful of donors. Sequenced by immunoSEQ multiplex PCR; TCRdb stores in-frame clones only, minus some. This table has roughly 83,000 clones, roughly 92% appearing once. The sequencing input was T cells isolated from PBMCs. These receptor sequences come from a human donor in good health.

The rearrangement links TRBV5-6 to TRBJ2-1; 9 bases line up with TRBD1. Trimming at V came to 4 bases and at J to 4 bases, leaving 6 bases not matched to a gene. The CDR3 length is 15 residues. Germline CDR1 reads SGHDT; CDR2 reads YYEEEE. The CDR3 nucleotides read TGTGCCAGCAGCCCAAGGACAGGGGTTTACAATGAGCAGTTCTTC. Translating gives CASSPRTGVYNEQFF.

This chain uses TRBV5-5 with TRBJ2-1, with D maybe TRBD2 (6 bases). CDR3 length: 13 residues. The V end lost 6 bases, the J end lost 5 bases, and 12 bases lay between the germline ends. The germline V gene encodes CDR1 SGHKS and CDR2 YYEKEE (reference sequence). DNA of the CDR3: TGTGCCAGCACCGGGACTTCAGACAATGAGCAGTTCTTC. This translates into CASTGTSDNEQFF.

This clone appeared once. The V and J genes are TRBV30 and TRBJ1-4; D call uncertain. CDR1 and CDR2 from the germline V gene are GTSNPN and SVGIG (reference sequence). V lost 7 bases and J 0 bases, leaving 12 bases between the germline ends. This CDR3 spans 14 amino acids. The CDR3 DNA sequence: TGTGCCTCCTCTAATACTGCAACTAATGAAAAACTGTTTTTT. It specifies CASSNTATNEKLFF.

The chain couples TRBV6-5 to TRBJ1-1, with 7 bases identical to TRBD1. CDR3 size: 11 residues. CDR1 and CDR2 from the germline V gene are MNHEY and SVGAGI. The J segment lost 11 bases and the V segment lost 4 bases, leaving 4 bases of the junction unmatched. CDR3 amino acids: CASSSTGKAFF. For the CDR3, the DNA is TGTGCCAGCAGTTCGACAGGGAAGGCTTTCTTT.

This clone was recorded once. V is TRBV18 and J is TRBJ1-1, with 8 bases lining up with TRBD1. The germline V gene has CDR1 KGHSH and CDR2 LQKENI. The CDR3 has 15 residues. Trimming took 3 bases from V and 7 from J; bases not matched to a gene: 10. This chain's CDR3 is CASSPRTGRSLEAFF. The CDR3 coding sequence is TGTGCCAGCTCACCCCGGACAGGGCGGTCGCTTGAAGCTTTCTTT.

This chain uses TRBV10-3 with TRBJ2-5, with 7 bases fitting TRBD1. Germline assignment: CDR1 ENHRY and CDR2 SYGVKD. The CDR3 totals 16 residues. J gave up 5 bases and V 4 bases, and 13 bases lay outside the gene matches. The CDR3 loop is CAISGTARDRRETQYF. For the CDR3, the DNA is TGTGCCATCAGTGGCACAGCCCGGGACAGAAGGGAGACCCAGTACTTC.

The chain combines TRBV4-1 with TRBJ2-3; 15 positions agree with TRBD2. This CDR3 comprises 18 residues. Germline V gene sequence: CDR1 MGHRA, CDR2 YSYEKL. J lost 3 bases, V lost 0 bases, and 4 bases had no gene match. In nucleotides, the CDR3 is TGCGCCAGCAGCCAAGATTATGGGACTAGCGGGGGGACAGATACGCAGTATTTT. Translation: CASSQDYGTSGGTDTQYF.

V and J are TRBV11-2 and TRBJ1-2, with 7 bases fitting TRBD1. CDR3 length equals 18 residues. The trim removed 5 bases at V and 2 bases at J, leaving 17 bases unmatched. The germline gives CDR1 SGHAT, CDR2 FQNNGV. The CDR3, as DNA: TGTGCCAGCAGCCCGTTCGCAAGGACAGGAAAGGGGAACTATGGCTACACCTTC. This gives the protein CASSPFARTGKGNYGYTF.

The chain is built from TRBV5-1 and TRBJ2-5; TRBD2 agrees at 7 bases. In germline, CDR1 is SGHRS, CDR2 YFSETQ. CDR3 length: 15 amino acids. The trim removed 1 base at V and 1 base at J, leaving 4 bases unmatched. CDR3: CASSLRLAVQETQYF. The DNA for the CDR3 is TGCGCCAGCAGCTTGCGTCTAGCGGTCCAAGAGACCCAGTACTTC.

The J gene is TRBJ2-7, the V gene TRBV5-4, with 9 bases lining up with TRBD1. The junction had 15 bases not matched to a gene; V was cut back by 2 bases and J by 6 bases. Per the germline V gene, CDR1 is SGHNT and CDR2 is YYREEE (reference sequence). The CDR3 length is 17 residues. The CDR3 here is CASSLPPGQGLSGEQYF. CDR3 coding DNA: TGTGCCAGCAGCTTACCTCCGGGACAGGGACTCTCTGGCGAGCAGTACTTC.

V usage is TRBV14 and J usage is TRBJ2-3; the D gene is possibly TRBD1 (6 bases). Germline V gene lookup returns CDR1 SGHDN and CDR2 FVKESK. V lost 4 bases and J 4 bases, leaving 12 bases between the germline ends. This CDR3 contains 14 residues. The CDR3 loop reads CASSPLQGSDTQYF. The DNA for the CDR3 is TGTGCCAGCAGCCCGTTACAGGGCTCAGATACGCAGTATTTT.

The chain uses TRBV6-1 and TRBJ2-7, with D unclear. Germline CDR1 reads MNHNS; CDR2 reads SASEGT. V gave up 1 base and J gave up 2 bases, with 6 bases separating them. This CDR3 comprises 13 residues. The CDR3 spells CASSEGPTYEQYF. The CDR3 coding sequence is TGTGCCAGCAGTGAAGGGCCAACCTACGAGCAGTACTTC.

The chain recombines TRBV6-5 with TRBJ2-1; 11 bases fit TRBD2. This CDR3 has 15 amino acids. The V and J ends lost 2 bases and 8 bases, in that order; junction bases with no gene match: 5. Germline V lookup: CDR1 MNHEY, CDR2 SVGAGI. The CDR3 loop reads CASSYPGLAGHEQFF. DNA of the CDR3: TGTGCCAGCAGTTACCCAGGACTAGCGGGTCATGAGCAGTTCTTC.

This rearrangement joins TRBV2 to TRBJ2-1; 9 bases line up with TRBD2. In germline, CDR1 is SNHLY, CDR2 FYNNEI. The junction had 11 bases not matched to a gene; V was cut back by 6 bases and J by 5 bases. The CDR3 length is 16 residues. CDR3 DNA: TGTGCCAGCAGGAAGGGGCTGCGGGAGGGCAACAATGAGCAGTTCTTC. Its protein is CASRKGLREGNNEQFF.

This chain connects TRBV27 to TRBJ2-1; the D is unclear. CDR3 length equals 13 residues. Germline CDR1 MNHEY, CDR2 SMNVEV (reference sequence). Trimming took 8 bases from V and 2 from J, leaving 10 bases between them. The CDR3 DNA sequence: TGTGCCAGCGCCATAAGCACCTACAATGAGCAGTTCTTC. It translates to CASAISTYNEQFF.

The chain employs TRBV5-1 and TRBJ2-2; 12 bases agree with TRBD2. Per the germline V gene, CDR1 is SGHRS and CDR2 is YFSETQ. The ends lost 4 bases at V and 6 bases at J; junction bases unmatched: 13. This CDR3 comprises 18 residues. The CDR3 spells CASSTTPTSGRPAGELFF. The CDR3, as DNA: TGCGCCAGCAGCACCACCCCCACTAGCGGGAGGCCGGCCGGGGAGCTGTTTTTT.

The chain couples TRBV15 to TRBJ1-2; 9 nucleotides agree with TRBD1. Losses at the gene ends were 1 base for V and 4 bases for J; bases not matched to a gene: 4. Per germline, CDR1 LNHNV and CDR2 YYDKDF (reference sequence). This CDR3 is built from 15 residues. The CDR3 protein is CATSRGTGVAYGYTF. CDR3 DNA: TGTGCCACCAGCAGAGGGACAGGGGTCGCCTATGGCTACACCTTC.

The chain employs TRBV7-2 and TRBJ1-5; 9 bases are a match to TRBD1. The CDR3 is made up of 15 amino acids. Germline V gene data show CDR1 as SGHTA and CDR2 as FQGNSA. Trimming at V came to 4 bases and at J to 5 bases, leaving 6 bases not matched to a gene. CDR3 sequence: CASSSLGTGHQPQHF. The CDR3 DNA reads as TGTGCCAGCAGCTCCCTCGGGACAGGGCATCAGCCCCAGCATTTT.

In DNA, the CDR3 is TGTGCCAGCAGCCGCCGGGGGGGACTTAGCACAGATACGCAGTATTTT. Translated: CASSRRGGLSTDTQYF. The V and J genes are TRBV7-9 and TRBJ2-3; TRBD2 matches at 8 bases. The junction had 7 bases not matched to a gene; V was cut back by 5 bases and J by 0 bases. Germline V gives CDR1 SEHNR, CDR2 FQNEAQ (reference sequence). This CDR3 region has 16 residues.

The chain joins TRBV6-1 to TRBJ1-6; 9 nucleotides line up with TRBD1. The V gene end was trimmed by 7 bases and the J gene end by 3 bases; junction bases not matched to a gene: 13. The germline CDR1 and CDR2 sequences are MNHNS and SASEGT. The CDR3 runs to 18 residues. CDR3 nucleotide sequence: TGTGCCAGCACTGAGATCGGTACAGGGGGCCTCTATAATTCACCCCTCCACTTT. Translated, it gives CASTEIGTGGLYNSPLHF.

The CDR3 bases are TGTGCCATCAGTGAAGGTGACAGGGGGCACTATGGCTACACCTTC. It specifies CAISEGDRGHYGYTF. The genes are TRBV10-3 and TRBJ1-2; 10 bases match TRBD1. V trimming: 3 bases; J trimming: 3 bases; junction bases outside the gene matches: 4. CDR1 ENHRY and CDR2 SYGVKD come from the germline V gene. The CDR3 consists of 15 residues.

CDR3 DNA: TGTGCCAGCAGCTCCCCTCAGGGGGCGGACTACGAGCAGTACTTC. This translates into CASSSPQGADYEQYF. This chain joins TRBV5-4 and TRBJ2-7; 8 nucleotides line up with TRBD1. The CDR3 has 15 residues. Germline CDR1 reads SGHNT; CDR2 reads YYREEE (reference sequence). J was trimmed by 3 bases and V by 3 bases; bases with no gene match: 8.

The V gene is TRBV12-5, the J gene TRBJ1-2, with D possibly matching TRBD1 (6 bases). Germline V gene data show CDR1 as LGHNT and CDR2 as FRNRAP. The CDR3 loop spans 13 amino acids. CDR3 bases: TGTGCCGCCGGTGCAGGGGCTCTCTACGGCTACACCTTC. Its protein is CAAGAGALYGYTF.

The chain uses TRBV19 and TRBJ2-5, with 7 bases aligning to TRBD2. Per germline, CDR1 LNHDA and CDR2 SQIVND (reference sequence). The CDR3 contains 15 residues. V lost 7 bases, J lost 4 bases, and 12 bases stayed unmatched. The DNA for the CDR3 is TGTGCCAGTAACGGAGCGGGGAACCTGGGAGAGACCCAGTACTTC. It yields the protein CASNGAGNLGETQYF.

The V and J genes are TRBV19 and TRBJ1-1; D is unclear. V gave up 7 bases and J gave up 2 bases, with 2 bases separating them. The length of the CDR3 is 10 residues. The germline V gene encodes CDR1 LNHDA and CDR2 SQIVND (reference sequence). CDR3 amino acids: CASTNTEAFF. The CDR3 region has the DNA TGTGCCAGTACAAACACTGAAGCTTTCTTT.

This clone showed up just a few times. This CDR3 reads CASSIRGSGTEAFF. The CDR3 nucleotides are TGTGCCAGTAGTATCAGGGGAAGTGGGACTGAAGCTTTCTTT. This chain joins TRBV19 and TRBJ1-1, with a possible D match to TRBD1 (6 bases). The CDR3 is 14 amino acids. Germline lookup yields CDR1 LNHDA and CDR2 SQIVND (reference sequence). V lost 3 bases to trimming and J lost 5 bases, with 13 bases between them.

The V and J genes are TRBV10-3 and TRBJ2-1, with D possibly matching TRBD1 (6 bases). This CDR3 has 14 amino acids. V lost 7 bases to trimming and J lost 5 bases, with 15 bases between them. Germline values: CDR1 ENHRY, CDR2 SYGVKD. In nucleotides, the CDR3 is TGTGCCATCAAAGAAGGGGGAACCCACAATGAGCAGTTCTTC. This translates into CAIKEGGTHNEQFF.

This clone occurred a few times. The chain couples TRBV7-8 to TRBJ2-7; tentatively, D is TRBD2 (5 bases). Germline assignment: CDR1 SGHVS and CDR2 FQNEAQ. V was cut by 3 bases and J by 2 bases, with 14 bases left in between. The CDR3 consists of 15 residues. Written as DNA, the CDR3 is TGTGCCAGCAGCTTGGACGGACTCGGCGCCTACGAGCAGTACTTC. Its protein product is CASSLDGLGAYEQYF.

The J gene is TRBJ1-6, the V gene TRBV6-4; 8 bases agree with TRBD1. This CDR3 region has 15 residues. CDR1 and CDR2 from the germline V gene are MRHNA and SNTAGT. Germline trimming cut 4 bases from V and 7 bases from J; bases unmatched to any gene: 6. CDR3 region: CASSARGLENSPLHF. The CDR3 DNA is TGTGCCAGCAGTGCCAGGGGGCTGGAAAATTCACCCCTCCACTTT.

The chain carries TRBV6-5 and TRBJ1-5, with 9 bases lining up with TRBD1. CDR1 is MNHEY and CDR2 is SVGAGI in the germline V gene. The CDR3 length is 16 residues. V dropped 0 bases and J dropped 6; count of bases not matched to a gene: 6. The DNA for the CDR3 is TGTGCCAGCAGTTACTCGAAACAGGGGGCCGCTCAGCCCCAGCATTTT. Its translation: CASSYSKQGAAQPQHF.

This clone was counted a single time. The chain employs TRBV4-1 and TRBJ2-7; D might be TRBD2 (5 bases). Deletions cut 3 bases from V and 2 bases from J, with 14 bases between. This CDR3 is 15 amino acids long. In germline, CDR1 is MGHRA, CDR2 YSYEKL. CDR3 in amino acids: CASSHTLTGTYEQYF. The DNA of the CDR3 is TGCGCCAGCAGCCATACCCTGACGGGAACCTACGAGCAGTACTTC.